This TCR beta chain stems from a study of shared clonotypes between healthy human individuals. Study as a whole: Ranging from 18 to 49 in age, donors were a couple of women and a few men. General observations from the study: Donor scarcity curtailed the genetic and exposure-history diversity represented herein.

The sorted-subset replicate PCRs were given about 210 ng DNA, which is about 30,000 T cell genomes. Here immunoSEQ multiplex PCR was the method, and the copy in TCRdb shows in-frame clones only, minus some. The data contain about 1.5 million clones, about 96% of them singletons. In regard to this clone: Its antigen is as yet unknown.

Germline CDR1 reads SGHTA; CDR2 reads FQGNSA. V dropped 1 base and J dropped 2 bases, with 24 bases sitting between them. The CDR3 consists of 19 residues. V is TRBV7-2 and J is TRBJ2-7; tentatively, D is TRBD2 (6 bases). This clonotype was sampled from a man aged 25 to 45 in good health. Sequenced: naive CD4+ T cells sorted from blood. The subset is: CD45RA+ positively selected. CDR3 loop: CASSLVSDPIGTDAYEQYF. The CDR3 nucleotides are TGTGCCAGCAGCTTAGTGTCAGACCCTATCGGGACTGATGCCTACGAGCAGTACTTC.